This entry concerns a single TCR beta chain. The antigen remains unidentified. The junction and the germline gene differ at one end; a read error may be behind it. The data belong to a study of OX40 agonist ivuxolimab in advanced cancers. Study at large: Those treated in dose escalation had hepatocellular carcinoma, melanoma, renal cell cancer or head and neck cancer. Prior anti-PD-1, anti-PD-L1 or anti-CTLA-4 therapy did not bar entry, and around 39% had some. Study-wide results and caveats: At doses 0.1 to 3.0 mg/kg, CD4+ and CD8+ clones expanded. Some patients without response likewise showed low normalized clonal expansion.

CDR3 length: 11 amino acids. Per germline, CDR1 MDHEN and CDR2 SYDVKM. Method: immunoSEQ multiplex PCR; TCRdb's copy keeps in-frame clones and lacks some. Of some 68,000 clones detected, around nine tenths appear once; the ten largest clones hold roughly 2%. This specimen consisted of CD4+ or CD8+ T cells sorted from blood, obtained in a trial of the OX40 agonist ivuxolimab. The clonotype comes from an adult with an advanced solid tumor such as melanoma, head and neck, liver or kidney cancer. The chain employs TRBV28 and TRBJ2-7, with no clear D. The CDR3 DNA is TGTGCCAGCAGCGTTACCGGGTCCCCCGACTTC. It translates to CASSVTGSPDF. Looking up the rest from reference TRBV28 and TRBJ2-7 gives the full variable domain: DVKVTQSSRYLVKRTGEKVFLECVQDMDHENMFWYRQDPGLGLRLIYFSYDVKMKEKGDIPEGYSVSREKKERFSLILESASTNQTSMYLCASSVTGSPDFGPGTRLTVT.